The 31 T cell receptor beta chains reported below all come from one sample, sequenced in a study of CD8+ T cells in alopecia areata. Treatment given: oral pan-JAK inhibitor, 5-10 mg twice daily. Following extraction, RNA underwent reverse transcription to cDNA, which served as the sequencing template. TCRdb's copy holds only in-frame clones and misses some; the assay was immunoSEQ multiplex PCR. Seen here are around 200,000 clones, around 50% observed once, and the top ten hold around 13%. The material sequenced was CD8+ T cells sorted from blood, taken at week 24, from a patient treated with tofacitinib. The origin of the receptors is a human donor with alopecia areata.

The chain links TRBV7-9 to TRBJ2-7, with 8 bases that match TRBD2. CDR1 and CDR2 from the germline V gene are SEHNR and FQNEAQ (reference sequence). J was trimmed by 2 bases and V by 5 bases; bases with no gene match: 5. The CDR3 covers 14 residues. The CDR3 DNA reads as TGTGCCAGCAGCGCGCCGGGGGGGCCCTACGAGCAGTACTTC. It encodes CASSAPGGPYEQYF.

A few counts support this clone. The CDR3 coding sequence is TGTGCCAGCAGCTTAGTTAAGGAGGGGATGAACACTGAAGCTTTCTTT. Protein: CASSLVKEGMNTEAFF. This chain connects TRBV7-2 to TRBJ1-1, with D possibly matching TRBD1 (5 bases). The CDR3 runs to 16 residues. V lost 1 base and J 0 bases, leaving 12 bases between the germline ends. CDR1 SGHTA and CDR2 FQGNSA come from the germline V gene.

The chain links TRBV11-2 to TRBJ1-2; tentatively, D is TRBD1 (6 bases). Trimming left V 2 bases short and J 3 bases short, with 13 bases between. Germline CDR1 reads SGHAT; CDR2 reads FQNNGV. The CDR3 sequence is 15 residues long. The chain's CDR3 is CASSLTAGADYGYTF. Written as DNA, the CDR3 is TGTGCCAGCAGCTTAACCGCGGGGGCGGACTATGGCTACACCTTC.

This sequence joins TRBV7-8 and TRBJ2-7; TRBD2 agrees at 7 bases. The CDR3 has 13 amino acids. From germline, CDR1 is SGHVS and CDR2 FQNEAQ. With 1 base clipped from V and 6 bases from J, the junction kept 3 bases outside the gene matches. CDR3 in amino acids: CASSLELATEQYF. The CDR3 DNA reads as TGTGCCAGCAGCTTAGAACTAGCGACCGAGCAGTACTTC.

The genes are TRBV27 and TRBJ2-1; 8 positions agree with TRBD1. The ends lost 5 bases at V and 3 bases at J; junction bases unmatched: 3. The CDR3 runs to 14 residues. Germline V gene lookup returns CDR1 MNHEY and CDR2 SMNVEV (reference sequence). The CDR3 sequence is CASSTGQGYNEQFF. The CDR3 nucleotides read TGTGCCAGCAGTACCGGACAGGGCTACAATGAGCAGTTCTTC.

The V call is TRBV4-1, the J call TRBJ2-3, with 7 bases lining up with TRBD2. J was trimmed by 2 bases and V by 5 bases; bases with no gene match: 7. In germline, CDR1 is MGHRA, CDR2 YSYEKL. The CDR3 has 15 residues. This CDR3 reads CASSTTGGTTDTQYF. The CDR3 region has the DNA TGCGCCAGCAGCACAACCGGGGGGACCACAGATACGCAGTATTTT.

This rearrangement joins TRBV27 to TRBJ1-5, with unresolved D. This CDR3 contains 15 residues. Trimming removed 3 bases at V and 0 bases at J, with 9 bases between. CDR1 is MNHEY and CDR2 is SMNVEV in the germline V gene (reference sequence). CDR3 DNA sequence: TGTGCCAGCAGTTTTATAGGGAATAGCAATCAGCCCCAGCATTTT. It is translated as CASSFIGNSNQPQHF.

With respect to this clone: This specimen includes other DNA sequences encoding the same CDR3. V gene TRBV27 combines with J gene TRBJ2-5; D is unresolved. The V gene's germline CDR1 is MNHEY and CDR2 SMNVEV (reference sequence). CDR3 size: 14 residues. V lost 0 bases to trimming and J lost 5 bases, with 10 bases between them. The CDR3 region is CASSLSVGGETQYF. The CDR3 DNA reads TGTGCCAGCAGTTTATCGGTCGGTGGGGAGACCCAGTACTTC.

This clone has only a few counts. This chain joins TRBV10-3 and TRBJ1-1; D gene unclear. Germline CDR1 is ENHRY and CDR2 is SYGVKD. Trimming shortened V by 0 bases and J by 3 bases, and 8 bases separated the two germline ends. This CDR3 spans 14 amino acids. The CDR3 coding sequence is TGTGCCATCAGTGAGTCGAAAGTAGACACTGAAGCTTTCTTT. Translation: CAISESKVDTEAFF.

V is TRBV29-1 and J is TRBJ1-2; the D is unclear. Trimming pared 0 bases from V and 4 bases from J, leaving 6 bases between. CDR1 and CDR2 from the germline V gene are SQVTM and ANQGSEA. The CDR3 spans 12 residues. The CDR3: CSVEEGSYGYTF. DNA of the CDR3: TGCAGCGTTGAAGAGGGAAGCTATGGCTACACCTTC.

The chain couples TRBV4-1 to TRBJ2-7, with 11 bases lining up with TRBD1. Germline-derived CDR1 and CDR2 are MGHRA and YSYEKL. V lost 4 bases and J lost 3; bases outside the gene matches: 5. The CDR3 contains 15 residues. In nucleotides, the CDR3 is TGCGCCAGCAGCCCCGCCGGGACAGGGGGCTACGAGCAGTACTTC. Amino acid sequence: CASSPAGTGGYEQYF.

This clone occurred a few times. The chain employs TRBV6-5 and TRBJ2-1; D call uncertain. Germline V gene lookup returns CDR1 MNHEY and CDR2 SVGAGI. The V end was cut by 2 bases, the J end by 8 bases, with 10 bases between. The CDR3 length is 13 residues. The CDR3 DNA reads TGTGCCAGCAGTTACAGGGTACCTGATGAGCAGTTCTTC. Its protein is CASSYRVPDEQFF.

V usage is TRBV23-1 and J usage is TRBJ1-1; D remains ambiguous. TRBV23-1 falls under the ORF class, with uncertain function. The CDR3 has 13 amino acids. Trimming removed 1 base at V and 7 bases at J, with 10 bases between. CDR3 residues: CASSQFTTHEAFF. CDR3 coding DNA: TGCGCCAGCAGTCAATTTACTACTCATGAAGCTTTCTTT.

The chain links TRBV5-8 to TRBJ2-3; perhaps TRBD2 as D (6 bases). CDR1 and CDR2 from the germline V gene are SGHTS and YDEGEE. V shed 3 bases and J shed 2 bases, with 10 bases lying between them. The CDR3 is 14 residues long. CDR3: CASSSPRDTDTQYF. DNA for the CDR3: TGTGCCAGCAGCTCGCCGCGGGACACAGATACGCAGTATTTT.

This clone showed up just a few times. The chain is built from TRBV7-3 and TRBJ2-3, with D perhaps TRBD1 (5 bases). The germline V gene has CDR1 SGHTA and CDR2 FQGTGA. The V and J ends lost 4 bases and 0 bases respectively, with 11 bases between them. The CDR3 is 15 amino acids. This CDR3 is CASSYTGASTDTQYF. DNA of the CDR3: TGTGCCAGCAGCTACACAGGAGCCAGCACAGATACGCAGTATTTT.

This clone was counted between two and nine times. The rearrangement uses TRBV29-1 and TRBJ1-2; weak D call: TRBD1 (6 bases). V dropped 3 bases and J dropped 6 bases, with 17 bases sitting between them. The germline V gene encodes CDR1 SQVTM and CDR2 ANQGSEA. CDR3 length: 14 amino acids. In DNA, the CDR3 is TGCAGCGTTGAGGGCTGGGGGGCCGGAGATGGCTACACCTTC. This codes for CSVEGWGAGDGYTF.

The V call is TRBV7-9, the J call TRBJ1-4; TRBD1 agrees at 9 bases. V shed 5 bases and J 10 bases; nucleotides not matched to a gene: 11. The germline V gene encodes CDR1 SEHNR and CDR2 FQNEAQ (reference sequence). There are 15 residues in the CDR3. The CDR3 sequence is CASSPKRGTGRKLFF. In DNA form, the CDR3 reads TGTGCCAGCAGCCCGAAGAGGGGGACAGGGCGAAAACTGTTTTTT.

The CDR3 here is CASSGRGGPRYEQFF. CDR3 coding DNA: TGTGCCAGCAGCGGACGTGGGGGCCCACGGTATGAGCAGTTCTTC. The V call is TRBV7-9, the J call TRBJ2-1; TRBD1 might be the D (6 bases). The V and J ends lost 5 bases and 8 bases respectively, with 19 bases between them. This CDR3 spans 15 amino acids. Per germline, CDR1 SEHNR and CDR2 FQNEAQ (reference sequence).

For this clone: Distinct nucleotide sequences in the sample also encode this CDR3. The chain carries TRBV13 and TRBJ2-7; tentatively, D is TRBD2 (5 bases). The CDR3 consists of 12 residues. Germline CDR1 is PRHDT and CDR2 is FYEKMQ (reference sequence). V lost 0 bases and J 7 bases, leaving 7 bases between the germline ends. The CDR3 region has the DNA TGTGCCAGCAGCTTAGGCCGGGGAGAGCAGTACTTC. This encodes CASSLGRGEQYF.

The chain carries TRBV2 and TRBJ2-6, with a weak D call TRBD1 (5 bases). This CDR3 comprises 13 residues. Trimming cost V 10 bases and J 4 bases, with 11 bases left between them. From germline, CDR1 is SNHLY and CDR2 FYNNEI. The CDR3 sequence is CATKTVGANVLTF. For the CDR3, the DNA is TGTGCCACCAAGACAGTGGGGGCCAACGTCCTGACTTTC.

The V and J genes are TRBV25-1 and TRBJ2-5; 7 bases are a match to TRBD1. The CDR3 runs 13 residues. J was trimmed by 14 bases and V by 2 bases; bases with no gene match: 11. CDR1 is MGHDK, CDR2 SYGVNS, per germline. This CDR3 reads CASSERETGQLYF. CDR3 bases: TGTGCCAGCAGTGAACGGGAAACGGGACAGTTATACTTC.

This clone occurred a few times. The chain carries TRBV5-6 and TRBJ1-2, with D possibly matching TRBD1 (6 bases). The CDR3 runs 14 residues. V dropped 2 bases and J dropped 5 bases, with 13 bases sitting between them. In germline, CDR1 is SGHDT, CDR2 YYEEEE. CDR3 DNA sequence: TGTGCCAGCAGCTTCGGAAGGGACACTTATGGCTACACCTTC. It is translated as CASSFGRDTYGYTF. Full variable domain (remainder filled in from reference TRBV5-6 and TRBJ1-2): DAGVTQSPTHLIKTRGQQVTLRCSPKSGHDTVSWYQQALGQGPQFIFQYYEEEERQRGNFPDRFSGHQFPNYSSELNVNALLLGDSALYLCASSFGRDTYGYTFGSGTRLTVV.

V gene TRBV2 combines with J gene TRBJ2-1, with 8 bases aligning to TRBD2. J was trimmed by 4 bases and V by 6 bases; bases with no gene match: 14. There are 17 residues in the CDR3. From germline, CDR1 is SNHLY and CDR2 FYNNEI. DNA of the CDR3: TGTGCCAGCAGCAGCACGACTAGCGATCAGTTGTACAATGAGCAGTTCTTC. Protein: CASSSTTSDQLYNEQFF.

The J gene is TRBJ2-2, the V gene TRBV15; D might be TRBD1 or TRBD2, each matching 6 bases. CDR1 is LNHNV, CDR2 YYDKDF, per germline (reference sequence). V dropped 5 bases and J dropped 3 bases, with 19 bases sitting between them. This CDR3 region has 17 residues. CDR3 in DNA: TGTGCCACCAGCGGTACAATATACAGGGAGGACACCGGGGAGCTGTTTTTT. Amino acid sequence: CATSGTIYREDTGELFF.

The sample holds one count of this clone. The gene calls are TRBV29-1 and TRBJ2-1; 7 bases align to TRBD2. CDR3 length equals 13 residues. V lost 7 bases and J lost 3; bases outside the gene matches: 6. CDR1 is SQVTM, CDR2 ANQGSEA, per germline. CDR3 DNA: TGCAGCGCTGTCGGGACTAACTACAATGAGCAGTTCTTC. Protein product: CSAVGTNYNEQFF.

This chain uses TRBV28 with TRBJ2-3, with 8 bases lining up with TRBD2. CDR3 length: 16 amino acids. V trimming: 5 bases; J trimming: 1 base; junction bases outside the gene matches: 8. Per the germline V gene, CDR1 is MDHEN and CDR2 is SYDVKM. This chain's CDR3 is CASSPSVSGGTDTQYF. The DNA of the CDR3 is TGTGCCAGCAGTCCCAGCGTTAGCGGGGGCACAGATACGCAGTATTTT.

The V gene is TRBV6-5, the J gene TRBJ2-1; perhaps TRBD1 as D (5 bases). The CDR3 is 14 amino acids. V lost 5 bases to trimming and J lost 5 bases, with 13 bases between them. Germline V CDR1 and CDR2: MNHEY, SVGAGI. The CDR3 DNA is TGTGCCAGCAGTCCCAGGGTGCTGGACAATGAGCAGTTCTTC. As protein: CASSPRVLDNEQFF.

This clone was detected once. This chain links TRBV2 with TRBJ2-5, with D perhaps matching TRBD1 (6 bases). CDR1 SNHLY and CDR2 FYNNEI come from the germline V gene. The CDR3 spans 12 residues. In DNA form, the CDR3 reads TGTGTCACCCCCCCAGGGGTCGAGACCCAGTACTTC. Translating gives CVTPPGVETQYF.

V usage is TRBV9 and J usage is TRBJ2-3; D could derive from TRBD1 or TRBD2 (5 bases each). V lost 3 bases, J lost 6 bases, and 20 bases lay in between. Germline V gene data show CDR1 as SGDLS and CDR2 as YYNGEE. The CDR3 extends over 16 amino acids. CDR3 sequence (DNA): TGTGCCAGCAGCGGACCCGCCGGGACCGCCCACGATACGCAGTATTTT. It translates to CASSGPAGTAHDTQYF.

This clone was seen more than once but under ten times. CDR3 nucleotide sequence: TGTGCCAGCAGTTCCCTTGGTACGCAGTATTTT. Residues: CASSSLGTQYF. The chain links TRBV27 to TRBJ2-3; the D is unclear. CDR3 length equals 11 residues. From germline, CDR1 is MNHEY and CDR2 SMNVEV (reference sequence). V was cut by 4 bases and J by 8 bases, with 7 bases left in between.

The rearrangement links TRBV29-1 to TRBJ2-2, with TRBD2 matching over 7 bases. This CDR3 spans 13 amino acids. J was trimmed by 7 bases and V by 8 bases; bases with no gene match: 10. CDR1 SQVTM and CDR2 ANQGSEA come from the germline V gene. CDR3: CSLPTGGGGELFF. For the CDR3, the DNA is TGCAGCTTACCCACTGGGGGGGGCGGGGAGCTGTTTTTT.